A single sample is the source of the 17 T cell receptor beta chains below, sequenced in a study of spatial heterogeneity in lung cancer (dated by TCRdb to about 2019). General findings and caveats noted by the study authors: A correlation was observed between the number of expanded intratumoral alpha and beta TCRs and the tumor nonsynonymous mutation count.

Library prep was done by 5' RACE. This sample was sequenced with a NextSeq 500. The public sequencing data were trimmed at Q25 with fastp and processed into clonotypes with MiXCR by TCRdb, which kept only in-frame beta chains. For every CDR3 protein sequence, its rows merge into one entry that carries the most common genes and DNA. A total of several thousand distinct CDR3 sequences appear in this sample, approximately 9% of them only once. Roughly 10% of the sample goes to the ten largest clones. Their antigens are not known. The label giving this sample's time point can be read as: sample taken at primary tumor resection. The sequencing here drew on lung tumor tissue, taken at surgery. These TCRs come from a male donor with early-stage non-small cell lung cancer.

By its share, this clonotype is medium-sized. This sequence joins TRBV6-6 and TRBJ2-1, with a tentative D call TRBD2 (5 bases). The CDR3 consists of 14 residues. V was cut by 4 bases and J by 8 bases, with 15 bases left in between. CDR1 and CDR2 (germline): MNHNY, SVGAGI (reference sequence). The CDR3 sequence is CASSSPFQRDEQFF. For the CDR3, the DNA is TGTGCCAGCAGTTCCCCCTTCCAGAGGGATGAGCAGTTCTTC.

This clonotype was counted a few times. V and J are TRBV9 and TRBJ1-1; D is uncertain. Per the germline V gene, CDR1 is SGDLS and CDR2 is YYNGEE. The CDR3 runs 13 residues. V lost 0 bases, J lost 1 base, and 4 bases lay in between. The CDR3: CASSVVANTEAFF. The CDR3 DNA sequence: TGTGCCAGCAGCGTAGTAGCGAACACTGAAGCTTTCTTT.

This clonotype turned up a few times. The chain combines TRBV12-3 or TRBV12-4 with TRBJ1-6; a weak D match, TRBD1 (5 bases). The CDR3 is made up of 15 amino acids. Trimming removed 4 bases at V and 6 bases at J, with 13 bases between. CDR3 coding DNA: TGTGCCAGCAGTTCCTCCGGGACGGTTAATTCACCCCTCCACTTT. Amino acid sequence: CASSSSGTVNSPLHF.

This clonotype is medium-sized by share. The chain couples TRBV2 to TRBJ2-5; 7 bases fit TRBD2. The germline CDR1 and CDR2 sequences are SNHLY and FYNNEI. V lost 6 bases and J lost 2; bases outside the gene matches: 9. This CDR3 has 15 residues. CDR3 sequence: CASSPSPSGQETQYF. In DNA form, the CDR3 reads TGTGCCAGCAGCCCCAGTCCTAGCGGACAAGAGACCCAGTACTTC.

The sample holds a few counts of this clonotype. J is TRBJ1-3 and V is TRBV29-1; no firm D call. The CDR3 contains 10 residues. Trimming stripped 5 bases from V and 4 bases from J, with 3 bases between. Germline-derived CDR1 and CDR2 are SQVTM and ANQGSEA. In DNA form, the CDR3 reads TGCAGCGTTTTAGGAAACACCATATATTTT. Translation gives CSVLGNTIYF.

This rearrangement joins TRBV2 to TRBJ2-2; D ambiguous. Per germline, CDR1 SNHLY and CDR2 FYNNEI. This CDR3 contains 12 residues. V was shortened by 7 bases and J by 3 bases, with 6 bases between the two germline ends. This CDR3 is CASKGYTGELFF. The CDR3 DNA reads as TGTGCCAGCAAAGGATACACCGGGGAGCTGTTTTTT.

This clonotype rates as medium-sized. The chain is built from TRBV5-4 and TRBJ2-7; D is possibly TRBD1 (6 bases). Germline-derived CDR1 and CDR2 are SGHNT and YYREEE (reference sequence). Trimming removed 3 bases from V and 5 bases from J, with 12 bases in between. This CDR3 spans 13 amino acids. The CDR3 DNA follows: TGTGCCAGCAGCTACAGGGCCGAACACGAGCAGTACTTC. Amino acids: CASSYRAEHEQYF.

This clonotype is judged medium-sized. CDR3 in DNA: TGTGCCAGCAGTTTGCGACAGGGGTTAAGCAATCAGCCCCAGCATTTT. Its translation is CASSLRQGLSNQPQHF. This chain connects TRBV28 to TRBJ1-5, with 8 bases aligning to TRBD1. Germline CDR1 MDHEN, CDR2 SYDVKM. The V gene end was trimmed by 3 bases and the J gene end by 1 base; junction bases not matched to a gene: 5. The CDR3 is 16 amino acids.

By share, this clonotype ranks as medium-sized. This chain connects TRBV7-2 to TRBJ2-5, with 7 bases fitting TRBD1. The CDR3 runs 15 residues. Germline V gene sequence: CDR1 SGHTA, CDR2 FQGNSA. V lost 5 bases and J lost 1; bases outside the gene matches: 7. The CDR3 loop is CASSAAGTVQETQYF. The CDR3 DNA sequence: TGTGCCAGCAGCGCCGCCGGGACAGTCCAAGAGACCCAGTACTTC.

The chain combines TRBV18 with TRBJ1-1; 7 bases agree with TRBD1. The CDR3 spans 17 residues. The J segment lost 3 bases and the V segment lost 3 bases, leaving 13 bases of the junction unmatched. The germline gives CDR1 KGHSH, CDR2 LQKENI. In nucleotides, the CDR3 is TGTGCCAGCTCACCCCGGCCGACAGGGAGGGGTGACACTGAAGCTTTCTTT. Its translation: CASSPRPTGRGDTEAFF.

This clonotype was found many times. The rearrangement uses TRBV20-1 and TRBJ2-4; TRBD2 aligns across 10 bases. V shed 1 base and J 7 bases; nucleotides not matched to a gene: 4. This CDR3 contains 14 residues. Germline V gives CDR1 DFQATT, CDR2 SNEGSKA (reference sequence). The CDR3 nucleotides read TGCAGTGCTAGAGGGCTAGCGGGAGTTAACATTCAGTACTTC. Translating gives CSARGLAGVNIQYF.

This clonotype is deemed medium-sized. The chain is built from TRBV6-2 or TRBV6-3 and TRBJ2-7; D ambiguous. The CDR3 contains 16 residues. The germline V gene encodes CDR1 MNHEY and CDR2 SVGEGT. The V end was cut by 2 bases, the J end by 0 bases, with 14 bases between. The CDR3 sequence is CASSYIRTRSSYEQYF. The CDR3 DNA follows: TGTGCCAGCAGTTACATCAGGACCCGAAGCTCCTACGAGCAGTACTTC.

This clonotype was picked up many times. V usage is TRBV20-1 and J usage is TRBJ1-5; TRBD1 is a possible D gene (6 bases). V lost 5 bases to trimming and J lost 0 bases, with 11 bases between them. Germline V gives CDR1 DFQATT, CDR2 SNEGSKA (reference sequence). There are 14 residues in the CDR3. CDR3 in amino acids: CSAADRYSNQPQHF. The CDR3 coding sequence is TGCAGTGCTGCGGACAGATATAGCAATCAGCCCCAGCATTTT.

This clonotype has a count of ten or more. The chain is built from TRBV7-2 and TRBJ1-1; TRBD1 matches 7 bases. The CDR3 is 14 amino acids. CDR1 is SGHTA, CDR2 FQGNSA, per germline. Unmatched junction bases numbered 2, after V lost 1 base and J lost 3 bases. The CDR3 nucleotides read TGTGCCAGCAGCTTAGTACAGGGGTACACTGAAGCTTTCTTT. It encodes CASSLVQGYTEAFF.

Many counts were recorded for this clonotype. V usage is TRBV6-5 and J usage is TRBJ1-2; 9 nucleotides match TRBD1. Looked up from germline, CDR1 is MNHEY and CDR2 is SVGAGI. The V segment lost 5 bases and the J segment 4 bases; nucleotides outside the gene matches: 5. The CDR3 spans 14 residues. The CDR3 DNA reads TGTGCCAGCAGTCGACAGGGGGACCGCTATGGCTACACCTTC. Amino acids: CASSRQGDRYGYTF.

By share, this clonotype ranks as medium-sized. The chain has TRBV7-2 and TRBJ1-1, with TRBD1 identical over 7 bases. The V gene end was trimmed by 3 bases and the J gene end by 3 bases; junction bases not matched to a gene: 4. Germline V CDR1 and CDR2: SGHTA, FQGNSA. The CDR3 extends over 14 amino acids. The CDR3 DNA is TGTGCCAGCAGCTTGGCCAGGGGGTACACTGAAGCTTTCTTT. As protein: CASSLARGYTEAFF.

This CDR3 reads CASSFSSSEQYF. CDR3 bases: TGTGCCAGCAGTTTTTCTAGCAGCGAGCAGTACTTC. The rearrangement uses TRBV12-3 or TRBV12-4 and TRBJ2-7, with D perhaps TRBD2 (5 bases). Trimming shortened V by 3 bases and J by 6 bases, and 9 bases separated the two germline ends. This CDR3 is 12 amino acids long.